A single sample is the source of the 7 T cell receptor beta chains below, sequenced in a study of immune evolution from preneoplasia to lung adenocarcinoma. The method was immunoSEQ multiplex PCR; TCRdb's version includes in-frame clones alone and lacks a portion of them. Among roughly 2,600 clones listed, around 80% were seen once. The source material was FFPE invasive lung adenocarcinoma tissue. The receptors were sampled from a person aged 65-85 years with invasive lung adenocarcinoma.

The CDR3 sequence is CAISGTGIEAFF. Here the CDR3 DNA reads TGTGCCATCAGTGGGACAGGGATAGAAGCTTTCTTT. The gene calls are TRBV10-3 and TRBJ1-1; 8 bases fit TRBD1. Per germline, CDR1 ENHRY and CDR2 SYGVKD. The CDR3 loop spans 12 amino acids. With 4 bases clipped from V and 8 bases from J, the junction kept 3 bases outside the gene matches.

The chain joins TRBV9 to TRBJ2-1; 8 bases are shared with TRBD2. Germline-derived CDR1 and CDR2 are SGDLS and YYNGEE. V lost 1 base and J lost 6; bases outside the gene matches: 18. The CDR3 totals 19 residues. CDR3 amino acids: CASSVYSGGVAGNGNEQFF. The CDR3, as DNA: TGTGCCAGCAGCGTATATTCGGGGGGGGTAGCGGGAAACGGCAATGAGCAGTTCTTC.

This clone came up once. The DNA for the CDR3 is TGTGCCAGCAGCCCACAAGGTTGGGCCTACGAGCAGTACTTC. Translated, it gives CASSPQGWAYEQYF. The J gene is TRBJ2-7, the V gene TRBV7-9, with D hard to call. This CDR3 is 14 amino acids long. The V and J ends lost 5 bases and 2 bases respectively, with 13 bases between them. Per germline, CDR1 SEHNR and CDR2 FQNEAQ (reference sequence). The full variable domain, its missing parts supplied by reference TRBV7-9 and TRBJ2-7, is DTGVSQNPRHKITKRGQNVTFRCDPISEHNRLYWYRQTLGQGPEFLTYFQNEAQLEKSRLLSDRFSAERPKGSFSTLEIQRTEQGDSAMYLCASSPQGWAYEQYFGPGTRLTVT.

The genes are TRBV18 and TRBJ2-5, with unresolved D. Deletions cut 2 bases from V and 3 bases from J, with 7 bases between. CDR1 KGHSH and CDR2 LQKENI come from the germline V gene. The CDR3 contains 13 residues. Written as DNA, the CDR3 is TGTGCCAGCTCACCAGGCAGTAAAGAGACCCAGTACTTC. Translation gives CASSPGSKETQYF. The variable domain in full, with the rest retrieved from reference TRBV18 and TRBJ2-5, is NAGVMQNPRHLVRRRGQEARLRCSPMKGHSHVYWYRQLPEEGLKFMVYLQKENIIDESGMPKERFSAEFPKEGPSILRIQQVVRGDSAAYFCASSPGSKETQYFGPGTRLLVL.

The gene calls are TRBV7-2 and TRBJ2-7, with a tentative D call TRBD2 (6 bases). The CDR3 loop spans 16 amino acids. Germline values: CDR1 SGHTA, CDR2 FQGNSA. The V gene lost 5 bases and the J gene lost 5 bases, with 22 bases spanning the gap. The CDR3: CASSPFRGDAGNEQYF. CDR3 nucleotide sequence: TGTGCCAGCAGCCCCTTCCGCGGGGACGCTGGAAACGAGCAGTACTTC.

The chain joins TRBV7-2 to TRBJ2-3, with D possibly TRBD2 on 5 matching bases. This CDR3 comprises 14 residues. The germline V and J ends were trimmed by 5 bases and 0 bases, with 9 bases remaining between them. Germline V gene data show CDR1 as SGHTA and CDR2 as FQGNSA. The DNA for the CDR3 is TGTGCCAGCAGCCCAGGCGGGAGCACAGATACGCAGTATTTT. This sequence encodes CASSPGGSTDTQYF.

The rearrangement joins TRBV7-2 to TRBJ2-6; TRBD1 aligns across 9 bases. This CDR3 is built from 16 residues. The V gene end was trimmed by 5 bases and the J gene end by 2 bases; junction bases not matched to a gene: 4. Germline V CDR1 and CDR2: SGHTA, FQGNSA. CDR3 DNA: TGTGCCAGCAGCCCCTACAGGGGGCCTGGGGCCAACGTCCTGACTTTC. This gives the protein CASSPYRGPGANVLTF.